Below are 30 T cell receptor beta chains sequenced from a single sample in a study of blood T cells in healthy people across ages. A sample-barcoded 5' primer and a J-beta primer mix were used in a second PCR of about 7 to 12 cycles. TCRdb passed the 5' RACE reads through MiXCR, listing each CDR3 protein once. Seen here are about 1 million distinct CDR3 sequences, 35% to 50% observed once, and the top ten hold approximately 20%. The source material was blood. The receptors stem from a woman aged 60 to 75 in good health.

This clonotype was observed a few times. The V and J genes are TRBV5-1 and TRBJ2-1; 10 positions agree with TRBD2. CDR3 length: 15 residues. V lost 4 bases, J lost 7 bases, and 8 bases stayed unmatched. Germline V CDR1 and CDR2: SGHRS, YFSETQ. This chain's CDR3 is CASSLAGERRNEQFF. CDR3 nucleotides: TGCGCCAGCAGCCTAGCGGGAGAGAGGAGAAATGAGCAGTTCTTC.

This clonotype was observed a few times. The V gene is TRBV12-3 or TRBV12-4, the J gene TRBJ2-1; TRBD2 aligns across 10 bases. This CDR3 has 15 amino acids. J was trimmed by 5 bases and V by 4 bases; bases with no gene match: 5. The CDR3 DNA reads as TGTGCCAGCAGTTCAACTAGCGGGGTGAACAATGAGCAGTTCTTC. Translation gives CASSSTSGVNNEQFF.

The CDR3 DNA follows: TGTGCCAGCAGCGATTTACTAGCGGGAAGCGGTACGCAGTATTTT. It specifies CASSDLLAGSGTQYF. The chain recombines TRBV9 with TRBJ2-3, with 10 bases fitting TRBD2. Germline V CDR1 and CDR2: SGDLS, YYNGEE. The V gene end was trimmed by 3 bases and the J gene end by 8 bases; junction bases not matched to a gene: 9. The CDR3 extends over 15 amino acids.

The rearrangement uses TRBV14 and TRBJ1-6; D uncertain. The CDR3 extends over 14 amino acids. Germline CDR1 is SGHDN and CDR2 is FVKESK. V lost 0 bases and J lost 10, with 10 bases in between. In DNA form, the CDR3 reads TGTGCCAGCAGCCAAGAAGGGTTGGTCTCACCCCTCCACTTT. It encodes CASSQEGLVSPLHF.

This chain links TRBV2 with TRBJ1-2; D may be TRBD1 (6 bases). This CDR3 spans 12 amino acids. The germline V and J ends were trimmed by 8 bases and 4 bases, with 11 bases remaining between them. Per germline, CDR1 SNHLY and CDR2 FYNNEI. The CDR3 region is CASWQGLYGYTF. The CDR3 nucleotides read TGTGCCAGCTGGCAGGGGCTCTATGGCTACACCTTC.

This chain joins TRBV11-2 and TRBJ2-3, with 13 nucleotides matching TRBD2. CDR1 and CDR2 (germline): SGHAT, FQNNGV. J gave up 7 bases and V 11 bases, and 21 bases lay outside the gene matches. CDR3 length: 18 residues. For the CDR3, the DNA is TGTGCCTCCGGGGACCCCACACTAGCGGGAGGGCCGCGGAATACGCAGTATTTT. It yields the protein CASGDPTLAGGPRNTQYF.

This clonotype was found a few times. V usage is TRBV6-4 and J usage is TRBJ2-3; TRBD2 agrees at 10 bases. CDR1 is MRHNA and CDR2 is SNTAGT in the germline V gene. The CDR3 is 17 amino acids. V lost 0 bases to trimming and J lost 4 bases; unmatched junction nucleotides: 7. The DNA of the CDR3 is TGTGCCAGCAGTGACTCTGGGGCTAGCGGGAGCCCAGATACGCAGTATTTT. Protein: CASSDSGASGSPDTQYF.

The sample holds one count of this clonotype. The rearrangement links TRBV4-1 to TRBJ2-1; D perhaps matches TRBD2 (6 bases). V was trimmed by 0 bases and J by 7 bases, leaving 13 bases between them. The CDR3 is made up of 15 amino acids. The germline V gene has CDR1 MGHRA and CDR2 YSYEKL. DNA for the CDR3: TGCGCCAGCAGCCAAGATGGGGGACTTTCGAATGAGCAGTTCTTC. Its protein is CASSQDGGLSNEQFF.

V usage is TRBV6-6 and J usage is TRBJ2-7, with TRBD2 matching 9 bases. The CDR3 length is 15 residues. Germline trimming cut 5 bases from V and 6 bases from J; bases unmatched to any gene: 11. Germline CDR1 is MNHNY and CDR2 is SVGAGI (reference sequence). CDR3 in amino acids: CASSLTSGPPGEQYF. The CDR3 DNA reads as TGTGCCAGCAGTCTGACTAGCGGCCCTCCCGGCGAGCAGTACTTC.

The chain joins TRBV20-1 to TRBJ2-3; 7 nucleotides line up with TRBD2. The V and J ends lost 5 bases and 4 bases, in that order; junction bases with no gene match: 9. The germline gives CDR1 DFQATT, CDR2 SNEGSKA (reference sequence). The CDR3 has 14 amino acids. CDR3 nucleotides: TGCAGTGCTCATCTAACGGGGGGTTCAGATACGCAGTATTTT. Amino acids: CSAHLTGGSDTQYF.

V is TRBV3-1 and J is TRBJ2-5, with TRBD2 matching 14 bases. The junction had 0 bases not matched to a gene; V was cut back by 1 base and J by 5 bases. CDR3 size: 15 residues. CDR1 is LGHDT, CDR2 YNNKEL, per germline (reference sequence). The CDR3 spells CASSQGLAGGETQYF. CDR3 DNA sequence: TGTGCCAGCAGCCAAGGACTAGCGGGAGGGGAGACCCAGTACTTC.

In its sample, this clonotype was seen a few times. This rearrangement joins TRBV15 to TRBJ2-7; tentatively, D is TRBD1 (6 bases). V lost 5 bases and J lost 3, with 23 bases in between. The CDR3 consists of 17 residues. Germline assignment: CDR1 LNHNV and CDR2 YYDKDF (reference sequence). CDR3 sequence reads: CATSSNPAERGYYEQYF. CDR3 bases: TGTGCCACCAGCTCAAATCCAGCGGAAAGGGGGTACTACGAGCAGTACTTC.

This chain uses TRBV7-9 with TRBJ2-3; TRBD1 matches 10 bases. This CDR3 region has 16 residues. Trimming took 4 bases from V and 6 from J; bases not matched to a gene: 10. Germline loops: CDR1 SEHNR, CDR2 FQNEAQ (reference sequence). DNA of the CDR3: TGTGCCAGCAGCTACGGACAGGGGGGTAGTATGGATACGCAGTATTTT. This encodes CASSYGQGGSMDTQYF. Drawing the rest from reference TRBV7-9 and TRBJ2-3, the complete variable domain is DTGVSQNPRHKITKRGQNVTFRCDPISEHNRLYWYRQTLGQGPEFLTYFQNEAQLEKSRLLSDRFSAERPKGSFSTLEIQRTEQGDSAMYLCASSYGQGGSMDTQYFGPGTRLTVL.

V usage is TRBV24-1 and J usage is TRBJ2-2; no definite D call. Trimming pared 0 bases from V and 4 bases from J, leaving 2 bases between. Germline V gene sequence: CDR1 KGHDR, CDR2 SFDVKD. The CDR3 consists of 13 residues. CDR3 sequence: CATSDLATGELFF. CDR3 in DNA: TGTGCCACCAGTGATTTGGCCACCGGGGAGCTGTTTTTT.

CDR3 amino acids: CASSLRGTGATGSPLHF. The DNA for the CDR3 is TGTGCCAGCAGCCTTAGGGGGACAGGGGCGACGGGGTCACCCCTCCACTTT. The chain combines TRBV2 with TRBJ1-6, with 10 positions matching TRBD1. Germline CDR1 and CDR2: SNHLY and FYNNEI. Trimming took 6 bases from V and 10 from J; bases not matched to a gene: 15. CDR3 length equals 17 residues.

This clonotype came up a few times. V and J are TRBV10-3 and TRBJ2-6, with 7 bases that match TRBD1. CDR1 is ENHRY, CDR2 SYGVKD, per germline. CDR3 length equals 18 residues. V lost 0 bases to trimming and J lost 3 bases; unmatched junction nucleotides: 8. The CDR3 reads CAISESWQGEVGANVLTF. Written as DNA, the CDR3 is TGTGCCATCAGTGAGTCCTGGCAGGGGGAAGTTGGGGCCAACGTCCTGACTTTC.

This clonotype was observed a handful of times. The chain is built from TRBV5-1 and TRBJ2-3; D remains unclear. The CDR3 totals 16 residues. From germline, CDR1 is SGHRS and CDR2 YFSETQ. V lost 0 bases, J lost 0 bases, and 11 bases lay in between. As DNA, the CDR3 is TGCGCCAGCAGCTTGGATGGGCGGACCAGCACAGATACGCAGTATTTT. Amino acid sequence: CASSLDGRTSTDTQYF.

V is TRBV7-8 and J is TRBJ2-5, with 7 bases lining up with TRBD1. V shed 3 bases and J 3 bases; nucleotides not matched to a gene: 4. This CDR3 has 14 residues. Germline loops: CDR1 SGHVS, CDR2 FQNEAQ. Here the CDR3 DNA reads TGTGCCAGCAGCTTCACCACAGGGGAAGAGACCCAGTACTTC. Protein product: CASSFTTGEETQYF.

This clonotype was detected only a few times. The genes are TRBV27 and TRBJ2-7; maybe TRBD2 (6 bases). This CDR3 has 14 residues. Trimming removed 7 bases from V and 2 bases from J, with 15 bases in between. The germline gives CDR1 MNHEY, CDR2 SMNVEV (reference sequence). The CDR3 DNA follows: TGTGCCAGCAATCCTGCCGGGAGACCCTACGAGCAGTACTTC. This gives the protein CASNPAGRPYEQYF.

CDR3 bases: TGTGCCAGCAGCCAAGATCGACCGGTTAGCACAGATACGCAGTATTTT. Its translation: CASSQDRPVSTDTQYF. The genes are TRBV3-1 and TRBJ2-3; D remains unclear. Deletions cut 0 bases from V and 0 bases from J, with 10 bases between. Germline-derived CDR1 and CDR2 are LGHDT and YNNKEL (reference sequence). The length of the CDR3 is 16 residues.

A few counts support this clonotype. The CDR3 sequence is CASSLEGGPDTQYF. The CDR3 coding sequence is TGTGCCAGCAGCTTGGAGGGAGGGCCAGATACGCAGTATTTT. V and J are TRBV11-2 and TRBJ2-3; TRBD2 agrees at 7 bases. There are 14 residues in the CDR3. Germline trimming cut 3 bases from V and 4 bases from J; bases unmatched to any gene: 4. Germline CDR1 is SGHAT and CDR2 is FQNNGV.

This clonotype turned up a few times. This rearrangement joins TRBV30 to TRBJ2-7; D ambiguous. Germline assignment: CDR1 GTSNPN and CDR2 SVGIG (reference sequence). This CDR3 has 12 amino acids. V dropped 0 bases and J dropped 6 bases, with 9 bases sitting between them. The CDR3 loop reads CAWSVTRLEQYF. As DNA, the CDR3 is TGTGCCTGGAGTGTAACCCGTCTCGAGCAGTACTTC.

This clonotype was counted between two and nine times. This rearrangement joins TRBV4-2 to TRBJ2-7, with D possibly matching TRBD1 (5 bases). Trimming left V 1 base short and J 0 bases short, with 13 bases between. This CDR3 comprises 16 residues. CDR1 is LGHNA and CDR2 is YNFKEQ in the germline V gene. The DNA for the CDR3 is TGTGCCAGCAGCCAAGGGTTAACAGGCGCCTCCTACGAGCAGTACTTC. It encodes CASSQGLTGASYEQYF.

The gene calls are TRBV6-5 and TRBJ2-3, with 10 bases fitting TRBD2. V shed 8 bases and J 2 bases; nucleotides not matched to a gene: 7. Germline lookup yields CDR1 MNHEY and CDR2 SVGAGI. The CDR3 consists of 15 residues. The chain's CDR3 is CASRKLAGYTDTQYF. The CDR3 DNA is TGTGCCAGCCGAAAACTAGCGGGGTACACAGATACGCAGTATTTT.

The rearrangement joins TRBV9 to TRBJ2-3; 8 bases match TRBD2. With 0 bases clipped from V and 1 base from J, the junction kept 22 bases outside the gene matches. CDR3 size: 22 residues. In germline, CDR1 is SGDLS, CDR2 YYNGEE. The CDR3 sequence: CASSVATKGFPGGAARTDTQYF. The CDR3 DNA follows: TGTGCCAGCAGCGTAGCTACAAAAGGATTCCCGGGAGGGGCAGCACGCACAGATACGCAGTATTTT.

This clonotype was counted only a few times. J is TRBJ2-3 and V is TRBV4-1, with 7 bases matching TRBD2. CDR3 length: 14 residues. The ends lost 2 bases at V and 5 bases at J; junction bases unmatched: 4. Germline loops: CDR1 MGHRA, CDR2 YSYEKL. In DNA form, the CDR3 reads TGCGCCAGCAGCCAAAGAGGGGAGGGAGATACGCAGTATTTT. Translation: CASSQRGEGDTQYF.

This clonotype was observed many times. V is TRBV12-3 or TRBV12-4 and J is TRBJ2-7; 8 bases are a match to TRBD1. This CDR3 is built from 14 residues. Trimming at V came to 6 bases and at J to 2 bases, leaving 6 bases not matched to a gene. This CDR3 reads CASRPDRGTYEQYF. CDR3 DNA: TGTGCCAGCAGGCCCGACAGGGGTACCTACGAGCAGTACTTC.

The V and J genes are TRBV6-5 and TRBJ2-1; D gene unclear. The DNA end is more similar to TRBJ2-7, so the J call may be wrong. Germline values: CDR1 MNHEY, CDR2 SVGAGI. CDR3 size: 13 residues. The CDR3 here is CASSTSSYNEQYF. For the CDR3, the DNA is TGTGCCAGCAGCACCAGCTCCTACAATGAGCAGTACTTC.

V is TRBV5-5 and J is TRBJ1-2, with TRBD1 matching 12 bases. Losses at the gene ends were 7 bases for V and 6 bases for J; bases not matched to a gene: 4. Per germline, CDR1 SGHKS and CDR2 YYEKEE (reference sequence). The CDR3 is 13 amino acids. CDR3 DNA: TGTGCCAGCTCGGGACAGGGGGCGGATGGCTACACCTTC. Its protein product is CASSGQGADGYTF.

This clonotype has ten or more counts. The J gene is TRBJ2-7, the V gene TRBV7-9; D gene ambiguous. The CDR3 is 13 residues long. Germline V gives CDR1 SEHNR, CDR2 FQNEAQ (reference sequence). V dropped 5 bases and J dropped 2 bases, with 10 bases sitting between them. The CDR3 loop is CASSRTSTYEQYF. The CDR3 nucleotides read TGTGCCAGCAGCCGAACTTCTACCTACGAGCAGTACTTC.